The source of this T cell receptor (beta chain) is a study of PD-L1 blockade in urothelial cancer. For the study at large: After treatment start, blood was analyzed at 3 weeks (second dose) and at 6 weeks. A median of roughly 150,000 T cells was found in the blood samples.

The authors spiked synthetic TCR analog templates into each PCR. TCRdb's copy holds only in-frame clones and misses some; the assay was immunoSEQ multiplex PCR. The sample carries tens of thousands of clones, over 80% recorded once. Between the trimmed V and J ends, which lost 3 bases and 5 bases, there was a span of 13 bases. The CDR3 extends over 14 amino acids. Germline CDR1 and CDR2: SGHNT and YENEEA. As for this clone: Its antigen remains unknown.

Study results and caveats: Having blood TCR clonality under the median before treatment predicted better survival.

The genes are TRBV11-3 and TRBJ1-2; D possibly corresponds to TRBD1 (6 bases). This specimen was PBMCs, taken around atezolizumab (anti-PD-L1) treatment. This sequence originates from a man in his 70s with urothelial cancer. In DNA, the CDR3 is TGTGCCAGCAGCTTTGGTTTGCAGGGGTATGGCTACACCTTC. This codes for CASSFGLQGYGYTF.